This is a list of T cell receptor beta chains from one sample in a study of blood T cell repertoires in COVID-19. The protocol was immunoSEQ multiplex PCR, while the TCRdb copy is restricted to in-frame clones and leaves out a portion. The table includes about 46,000 clones, approximately 88% detected once. Sequencing input: peripheral blood. Receptors were obtained from a man in his fifties or sixties with acute or convalescent COVID-19. Each CDR3 is given without its conserved first and last residue.

TRBJ2-7 TRBV3-1/TRBV3-2 ASSSGLAREQY
TRBJ1-2 TRBV14 ASSQVSYGYT
TRBJ2-3 TRBV27 ASSSTGVYGSTDTQY
TRBJ1-1 TRBV30 AWGRGLTEAF
TRBJ2-5 TRBV12-3/TRBV12-4 ASSVQETQY
TRBJ1-5 TRBV19 ASTDRTGTNSNQPQH
TRBJ1-2 TRBV30 AWSFIGQGYGYT
TRBJ1-6 TRBV5-1 ASSDDGQGYSPLH
TRBJ2-1 TRBV10-3 AISVDARLNEQF
TRBJ1-6 TRBV3-1/TRBV3-2 ASSPRGNSYNSPLH
TRBJ1-3 TRBV6-6 ASSLLTGKGNTIY
TRBJ2-5 TRBV10-3 AITGGRETQY
TRBJ1-2 TRBV11-2 ASSPQSMRSNYGYT
TRBJ2-1 TRBV5-4 ASSLKGLAGINEQF
TRBJ2-3 TRBV3-1/TRBV3-2 ASTPSLAGQGSADTQY
TRBJ2-7 TRBV6-5 ASRAYEQY
TRBJ1-2 TRBV9 ASSVVGSNGYT
TRBJ1-2 TRBV5-1 ASREQPGQGAVGYT
TRBJ1-2 TRBV19 ASSATGTYGYT
TRBJ1-6 TRBV19 ASSQREGDFLH
TRBJ2-1 TRBV9 ASSRGELIYNEQF
TRBJ1-4 TRBV30 AWSVRGGNEKLF
TRBJ1-1 TRBV15 ATSRDQLTEAF
TRBJ1-1 TRBV7-2 ASSRTGGTEAF
TRBJ1-5 TRBV19 ASKGKSRDSNQPQH
TRBJ2-3 TRBV11-2 ASSSPWGQDTNTQY
TRBJ2-1 TRBV24-1 ATSGGGTYNEQF
TRBJ2-1 TRBV28 ASRKGQGGYNEQF
TRBJ2-2 TRBV19 ASSMETSGTGELF
TRBJ2-3 TRBV2 ASGNSFTDTQY
TRBJ2-5 TRBV5-4 ASSLGGSEETQY
TRBJ2-7 TRBV30 AWSEYTSGGYEQY
TRBJ2-7 TRBV5-1 ASSARLAGSYEQY
TRBJ1-6 TRBV20-1 SASPGPLDSPLH
TRBJ1-1 TRBV19 ASSSNRGTEAF
TRBJ2-7 TRBV7-9 ASSLIGGYEQY
TRBJ2-2 TRBV7-9 ASSLVGAVTGELF
TRBJ2-7 TRBV27 ASSQGGGYEQY
TRBJ2-7 TRBV6-2/TRBV6-3 ASNPGVGQGLDEQY
TRBJ1-2 TRBV3-1/TRBV3-2 ASSQRRGQSVYGYT
TRBJ2-5 TRBV19 ASSIVFGTGSQETQY
TRBJ1-3 TRBV18 ASSPGQGQSGNTIY
TRBJ2-3 TRBV3-1/TRBV3-2 ASSQEYPSGGASTDTQY
TRBJ2-7 TRBV6-5 ASSSQEGPYEQY
TRBJ1-1 TRBV2 ASSTSRDTEAF